This T cell receptor beta chain stems from a study of siplizumab effects on memory and regulatory T cells. The study's findings and limits: Researchers could map only a minor fraction of alloreactive clones to unstimulated subsets. In unstimulated cells, naive T cells appeared more diverse than memory T cells and seemed major alloresponse contributors. Proliferating Tregs taken from siplizumab cultures were not shown to have a confirmed suppressive function.

Naive, memory, effector memory and TEMRA subsets that were unstimulated underwent sequencing in a few donor pairs. As to this clone: Antigen: not known.

This CDR3 comprises 12 residues. Per the germline V gene, CDR1 is GTSNPN and CDR2 is SVGIG (reference sequence). V was clipped by 4 bases and J by 3 bases, with 10 bases between them. Clones were sequenced by immunoSEQ multiplex PCR, and TCRdb holds only the in-frame ones, with some missing. The data hold tens of thousands of clones, with under 98% observed a single time. The sequencing sample was made of naive CD4+ T cells sorted from blood. This rearrangement joins TRBV30 to TRBJ2-7, with TRBD1 as a possible D gene (6 bases). This TCR was recovered from a human donor in good health. CDR3 residues: CAWNRVSYEQYF. For the CDR3, the DNA is TGTGCCTGGAACAGGGTTAGCTACGAGCAGTACTTC.